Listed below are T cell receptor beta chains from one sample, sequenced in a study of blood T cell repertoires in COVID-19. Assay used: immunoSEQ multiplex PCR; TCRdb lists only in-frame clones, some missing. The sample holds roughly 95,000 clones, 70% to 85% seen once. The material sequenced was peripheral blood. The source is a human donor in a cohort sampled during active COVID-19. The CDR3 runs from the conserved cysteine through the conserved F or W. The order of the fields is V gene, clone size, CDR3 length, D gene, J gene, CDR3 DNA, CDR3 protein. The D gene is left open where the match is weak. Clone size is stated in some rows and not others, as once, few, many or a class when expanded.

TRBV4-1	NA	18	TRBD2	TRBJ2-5	TGCGCCAGCAGCCTCCTCGGGACTAGCGGAGCCCTTCAAGAGACCCAGTACTTC	CASSLLGTSGALQETQYF
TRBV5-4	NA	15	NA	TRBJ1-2	TGTGCCAGCACCTCTCAAAACGATGGGACAATAGGCTACACCTTC	CASTSQNDGTIGYTF
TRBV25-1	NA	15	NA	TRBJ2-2	TGTGCCAGCAGTGAACAGGGAATAAACACCGGGGAGCTGTTTTTT	CASSEQGINTGELFF
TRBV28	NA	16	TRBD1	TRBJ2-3	TGTGCCAGCAGTCCCCCCAGGGGGTCTAGCACAGATACGCAGTATTTT	CASSPPRGSSTDTQYF
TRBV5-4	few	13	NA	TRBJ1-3	TGTGCCAGCAGCACGGTCTCTGGAAACACCATATATTTT	CASSTVSGNTIYF
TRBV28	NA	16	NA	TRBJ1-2	TGTGCCAGCAGTTTCCACTACATGACAGCCAGTCTTGGCTACACCTTC	CASSFHYMTASLGYTF
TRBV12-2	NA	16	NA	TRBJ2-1	TGTGCAAGTCGCTTAGTAGGGACTAGCGGAAACAATGAGCAGTTCTTC	CASRLVGTSGNNEQFF
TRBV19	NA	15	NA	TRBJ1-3	TGTGCCAGTAGTATGCTGGGGGCGTCCGGAAACACCATATATTTT	CASSMLGASGNTIYF
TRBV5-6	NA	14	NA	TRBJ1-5	TGTGCCAGCAGCTTGGACGGTAGCAATCAGCCCCAGCATTTT	CASSLDGSNQPQHF
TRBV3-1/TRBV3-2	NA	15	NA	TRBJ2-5	TGTGCCAGCAGCCGAACAGGACAGTACCAAGAGACCCAGTACTTC	CASSRTGQYQETQYF
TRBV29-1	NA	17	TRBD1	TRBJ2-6	TGCAGCGTCTTCAGAGGACAGGAGAGCTCTGGGGCCAACGTCCTGACTTTC	CSVFRGQESSGANVLTF
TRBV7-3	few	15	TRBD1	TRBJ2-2	TGTGCCAGCAGCTTAACTTATCAAGACAGGGAGGAGCTGTTTTTT	CASSLTYQDREELFF
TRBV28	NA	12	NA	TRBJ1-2	TGTGCCAGCAGTTTAAGTACAGGAGGCTACACCTTC	CASSLSTGGYTF
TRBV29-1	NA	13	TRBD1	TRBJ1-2	TGCAGCGTTTACAGGGGTTTTGGCTATGGCTACACCTTC	CSVYRGFGYGYTF
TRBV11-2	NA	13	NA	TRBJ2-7	TGTGCCAGCAGCTTAGGAAACAACTACGAGCAGTACTTC	CASSLGNNYEQYF
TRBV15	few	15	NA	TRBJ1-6	TGTGCCACCGCCCGGGGGGGTTTAAATAATTCACCCCTCCACTTT	CATARGGLNNSPLHF
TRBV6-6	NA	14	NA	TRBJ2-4	TGTGCCAGCAGCGAGGGACACCTATTCAACATTCAGTACTTC	CASSEGHLFNIQYF
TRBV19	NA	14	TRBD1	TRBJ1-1	TGTGCCAGTAGTATCGGGACAGTGAACACTGAAGCTTTCTTT	CASSIGTVNTEAFF
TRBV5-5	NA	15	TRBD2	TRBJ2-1	TGTGCCAGCAGCTTACAGACTAGCGGGAGGAATGAGCAGTTCTTC	CASSLQTSGRNEQFF
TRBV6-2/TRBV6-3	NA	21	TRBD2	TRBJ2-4	TGTGCCAGCAGTTCCCGGTTTTGGCTAGCGGGAGGAGGGTTAGCCAAAAACATTCAGTACTTC	CASSSRFWLAGGGLAKNIQYF
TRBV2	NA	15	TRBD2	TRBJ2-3	TGTGCCAGTGGGAGATCGGGCGGGAGGACAGATACGCAGTATTTT	CASGRSGGRTDTQYF
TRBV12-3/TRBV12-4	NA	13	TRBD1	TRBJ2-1	TGTGCCAGCACCAACACAGGGGGCAATGAGCAGTTCTTC	CASTNTGGNEQFF
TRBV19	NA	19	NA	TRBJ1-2	TGTGCCAGTAGTAGTCAACATCCCCCCCAAGGAGATACTAACTATGGCTACACCTTC	CASSSQHPPQGDTNYGYTF
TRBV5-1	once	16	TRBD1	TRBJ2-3	TGCGCCAGCAGCTTCTCCGGACAGGGGGCGGCAGATACGCAGTATTTT	CASSFSGQGAADTQYF
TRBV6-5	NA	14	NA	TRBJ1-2	TGTGCCAGCAGAACCCAGGGGTCGAACTATGGCTACACCTTC	CASRTQGSNYGYTF
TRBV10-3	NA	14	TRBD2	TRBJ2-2	TGTGCCATCAGTGACGGGGGGGACACCGGGGAGCTGTTTTTT	CAISDGGDTGELFF
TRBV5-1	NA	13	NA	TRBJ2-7	TGCGCCAGCAGCCCCGGACTCTCCTACGAGCAGTACTTC	CASSPGLSYEQYF
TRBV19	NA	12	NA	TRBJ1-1	TGTGCCAGTATCGGGCAGGGGACTGAAGCTTTCTTT	CASIGQGTEAFF
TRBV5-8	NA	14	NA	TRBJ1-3	TGTGCCAGCAGTCGGGTTCAAGGTGGAAACACCATATATTTT	CASSRVQGGNTIYF
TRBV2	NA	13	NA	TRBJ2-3	TGTGCCAGCAGCAAAGGGGACACACCTACGCAGTATTTT	CASSKGDTPTQYF
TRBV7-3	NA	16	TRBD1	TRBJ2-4	TGTGCCAGCAGCCCTACGATGGGACAGGGTGGAGGTATTCAGTACTTC	CASSPTMGQGGGIQYF
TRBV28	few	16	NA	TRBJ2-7	TGTGCCAGCAGTCTTGTGGGACTTACGGAGGGGTACGAGCAGTACTTC	CASSLVGLTEGYEQYF
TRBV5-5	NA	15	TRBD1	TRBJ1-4	TGTGCCAGCAGCACTCCCGGGACAGCAAATGAAAAACTGTTTTTT	CASSTPGTANEKLFF
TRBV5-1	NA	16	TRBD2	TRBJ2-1	TGCGCCAGCACCACCTTGTTTAGCGGGGATTACAATGAGCAGTTCTTC	CASTTLFSGDYNEQFF
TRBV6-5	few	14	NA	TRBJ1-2	TGTGCCAGCAGTTACGCTCCCGAGTCCGGTGGCTACACCTTC	CASSYAPESGGYTF
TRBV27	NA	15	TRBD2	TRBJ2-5	TGTGCCAGCAGTTCACTAGCGGGAGGGCCGGAGACCCAGTACTTC	CASSSLAGGPETQYF
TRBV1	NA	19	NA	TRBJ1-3	TGCACCAGCAGCCCCGATCCTCCGGGACAGAGAAGCTCTGGAAACACCATATATTTT	CTSSPDPPGQRSSGNTIYF
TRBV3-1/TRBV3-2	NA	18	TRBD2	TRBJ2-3	TGTGCCAGCAGCCCAATTTTACTTGGAGGGACTATCCCCGATACGCAGTATTTT	CASSPILLGGTIPDTQYF
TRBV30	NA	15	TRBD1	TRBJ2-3	TGTGCCTGGAAACCCCCGGGACAGGGGGCTTATACGCAGTATTTT	CAWKPPGQGAYTQYF
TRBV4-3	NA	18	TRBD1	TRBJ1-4	TGCGCCAGCAGCCAAGATTGGGCCAGGGGGCCGATTGGTGAAAAACTGTTTTTT	CASSQDWARGPIGEKLFF
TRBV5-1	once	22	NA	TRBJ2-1	TGCGCCAGCAGCTTGGGGTCGGGGGCAGGAATAGCGGGCCCAAGCTCCTACAATGAGCAGTTCTTC	CASSLGSGAGIAGPSSYNEQFF
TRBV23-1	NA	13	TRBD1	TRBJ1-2	TGCGCCAGCGTCGGACAGGGCCACTATGGCTACACCTTC	CASVGQGHYGYTF
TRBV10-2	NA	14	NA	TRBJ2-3	TGCGCCAGCAGTTCACTACCCAGCACAGATACGCAGTATTTT	CASSSLPSTDTQYF
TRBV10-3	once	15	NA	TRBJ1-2	TGTGCCATCACCGGTCCCCCAATTTACAACTATGGCTACACCTTC	CAITGPPIYNYGYTF
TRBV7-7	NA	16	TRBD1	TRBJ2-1	TGTGCTAGCAGCTTAGGAGGACAGGGGGCTTTGGATGAGCAGTTCTTC	CASSLGGQGALDEQFF
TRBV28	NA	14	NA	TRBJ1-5	TGTGCCAGCACTCTAGACCCTAGCAATCAGCCCCAGCATTTT	CASTLDPSNQPQHF
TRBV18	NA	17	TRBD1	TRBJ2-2	TGTGCCAGCTCACCAGATCTCCGGACAGGTCGGGCCGGGGAGCTGTTTTTT	CASSPDLRTGRAGELFF
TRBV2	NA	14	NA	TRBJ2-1	TGTGCCAGCAATCTGGCTGCCTCCTACAATGAGCAGTTCTTC	CASNLAASYNEQFF